The entry that follows covers one TCR beta chain sequence. Its antigen is still unknown. CDR3 length equals 13 residues. From germline, CDR1 is SQVTM and CDR2 ANQGSEA. The V end was cut by 7 bases, the J end by 3 bases, with 13 bases between. The source of the sample is a study of CD8 T cells in ankylosing spondylitis. Molecular-barcoded quantitative 5'-RACE produced these TCR beta libraries. TCRdb re-analysed the 5' RACE reads in MiXCR, keeping a single row per CDR3 protein. The sample carries roughly 400,000 distinct CDR3 sequences, about a fifth recorded once. Broader study findings: There was a TCR beta motif, made of fewer than 10 highly homologous variants, that appeared characteristic of ankylosing spondylitis blood.

The chain combines TRBV29-1 with TRBJ1-5; possibly TRBD1 for D (6 bases). The receptor's source is a male donor with ankylosing spondylitis. What was sequenced was blood, either unsorted or a sorted T cell fraction (not recorded which). In nucleotides, the CDR3 is TGCAGCGCCTCATCAGGGGACAATCAGCCCCAGCATTTT. As protein: CSASSGDNQPQHF.